Listed here is a single TCR beta chain. Its antigen is still unknown. Via MiXCR, TCRdb re-called the reads, giving one row per CDR3 protein. In the table there are 700,000 to 950,000 distinct CDR3 sequences, 32% of which are singletons. This entry belongs to a study of T cell repertoires in cytomegalovirus infection. As for the study in general: HLA-B-restricted CMV epitopes that are well studied, plus recently identified HLA-C-restricted ones, were used by the study.

Trimming shortened V by 6 bases and J by 9 bases, and 12 bases separated the two germline ends. CDR3 length: 12 residues. Germline lookup yields CDR1 SEHNR and CDR2 FQNEAQ (reference sequence). The source of this sequence is a human donor in good health (CMV status not recorded). Some clones in this sample may be carry-over from other donors' samples. The chain combines TRBV7-9 with TRBJ1-5; D is undetermined. The source material was cultured CD8+ T cells from PBMCs, sampled from culture after CMV antigen stimulation. CDR3 in DNA: TGTGCCAGCAGTCACCCTGGTAGGCCCCAGCATTTT. This encodes CASSHPGRPQHF.